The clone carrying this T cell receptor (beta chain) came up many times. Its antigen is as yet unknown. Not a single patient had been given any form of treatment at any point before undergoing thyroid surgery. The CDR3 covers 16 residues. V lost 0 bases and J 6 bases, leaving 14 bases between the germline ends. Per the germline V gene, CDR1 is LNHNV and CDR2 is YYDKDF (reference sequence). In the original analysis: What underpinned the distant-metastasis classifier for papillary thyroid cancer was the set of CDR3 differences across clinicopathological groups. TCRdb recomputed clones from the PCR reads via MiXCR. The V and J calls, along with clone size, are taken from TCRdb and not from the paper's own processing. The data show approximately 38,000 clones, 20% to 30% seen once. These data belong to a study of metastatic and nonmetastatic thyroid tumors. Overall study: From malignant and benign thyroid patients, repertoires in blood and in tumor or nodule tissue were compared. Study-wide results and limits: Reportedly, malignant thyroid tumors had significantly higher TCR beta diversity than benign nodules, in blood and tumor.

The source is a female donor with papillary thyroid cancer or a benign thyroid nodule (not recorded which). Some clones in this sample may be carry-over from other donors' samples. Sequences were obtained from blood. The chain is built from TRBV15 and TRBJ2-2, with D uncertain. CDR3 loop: CATSRDLKSSSGELFF. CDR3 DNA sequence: TGTGCCACCAGCAGAGATTTGAAATCCTCGTCCGGGGAGCTGTTTTTT.